The source of this T cell receptor beta chain is a study of T cell changes during pregnancy in multiple sclerosis. TCRdb's table, derived via immunoSEQ multiplex PCR, lists solely in-frame clones and lacks some. In the table there are 70,000 to 90,000 clones, roughly 91% of which are singletons. V dropped 4 bases and J dropped 3 bases, with 13 bases sitting between them. Germline loops: CDR1 SNHLY, CDR2 FYNNEI. This CDR3 spans 15 amino acids. The sequence was obtained from a female donor with multiple sclerosis, enrolled in a pregnancy study. This material consisted of peripheral blood, taken in the first trimester of pregnancy. V gene TRBV2 combines with J gene TRBJ1-5, with no clear D. CDR3 nucleotides: TGTGCCAGCAGTGTTCTCAGACTAAACAATCAGCCCCAGCATTTT. This codes for CASSVLRLNNQPQHF.